A selection of T cell receptor beta chains follows, all from one sample in a study of T cells in localized non-small cell lung cancer. Method: immunoSEQ multiplex PCR; TCRdb's copy keeps in-frame clones and lacks some. The sample lists 55,000 to 80,000 clones, 84% occurring once. The sequenced sample was peripheral blood, obtained before any cancer treatment. These receptors originate from a female donor older than 55 with stage I lung adenocarcinoma. Both conserved end residues are part of each CDR3. A D gene is named only where the DNA matches it firmly. Clone size is shown for a subset of rows, as once, few, many or a class of expanded clone.

DNA: TGTGCCAGTAGTCGGACTAGCGGGGGCTACAATGAGCAGTTCTTC; CDR3: CASSRTSGGYNEQFF; D: TRBD2; length: 15; size: .; V: TRBV19; J: TRBJ2-1
DNA: TGCGCCAGCAGCTTGGAAGGGACAGGACCGAAGTCTCATGAGCAGTTCTTC; CDR3: CASSLEGTGPKSHEQFF; D: TRBD1; length: 17; size: .; V: TRBV5-1; J: TRBJ2-1
DNA: TGTGCCAGCATCATGACAGGGGTAAACTATGGCTACACCTTC; CDR3: CASIMTGVNYGYTF; D: TRBD1; length: 14; size: .; V: TRBV7-9; J: TRBJ1-2
DNA: TGTGCCAGCAGCCCCGGACAGGGGGCCTATGGCTACACCTTC; CDR3: CASSPGQGAYGYTF; D: TRBD1; length: 14; size: .; V: TRBV2; J: TRBJ1-2
DNA: TGTGCCAGCGGACCCGGGGGCCAAGCCATTCTGTTTTTT; CDR3: CASGPGGQAILFF; D: .; length: 13; size: .; V: TRBV6-1; J: TRBJ1-4
DNA: TGTGCCAGCAGAGGACAGGGGAAGATTACCGGGGAGCTGTTTTTT; CDR3: CASRGQGKITGELFF; D: TRBD1; length: 15; size: .; V: TRBV6-1; J: TRBJ2-2
DNA: TGTGCCAGCAGTTACGCTGGCAGGCGAACCTACGAGCAGTACTTC; CDR3: CASSYAGRRTYEQYF; D: .; length: 15; size: .; V: TRBV6-5; J: TRBJ2-7
DNA: TGTGCCAGCAGCATACAGGGAACCGGGGAGCTGTTTTTT; CDR3: CASSIQGTGELFF; D: .; length: 13; size: .; V: TRBV7-9; J: TRBJ2-2
DNA: TGTGCTAGTGGCATTCCTCTGGGGGGGTACCAAGAGACCCAGTACTTC; CDR3: CASGIPLGGYQETQYF; D: TRBD2; length: 16; size: .; V: TRBV12-5; J: TRBJ2-5
DNA: TGTGCCACCACGACTAGCGGGAGGAGGTTCTTC; CDR3: CATTTSGRRFF; D: TRBD2; length: 11; size: .; V: TRBV28; J: TRBJ2-1
DNA: TGCGCCAGCAGCTCCGCTAATTCCAATGAGCAGTTCTTC; CDR3: CASSSANSNEQFF; D: .; length: 13; size: few; V: TRBV5-1; J: TRBJ2-1
DNA: TGTGCCAGCAGTTTCCCGGGACAGGGTGACACCGGGGAGCTGTTTTTT; CDR3: CASSFPGQGDTGELFF; D: TRBD1; length: 16; size: .; V: TRBV5-4; J: TRBJ2-2
DNA: TGTGCCATCATGGTGGGACTAGCGGTTCAAAATGAGCAGTTCTTC; CDR3: CAIMVGLAVQNEQFF; D: TRBD2; length: 15; size: .; V: TRBV10-3; J: TRBJ2-1
DNA: TGCAGCGTTGCATTAGCGGGAGGGCCCTACGAGCAGTACTTC; CDR3: CSVALAGGPYEQYF; D: TRBD2; length: 14; size: .; V: TRBV29-1; J: TRBJ2-7
DNA: TGTGCCAGCAGTTACGGTCTTGGTAACTATGGCTACACCTTC; CDR3: CASSYGLGNYGYTF; D: .; length: 14; size: .; V: TRBV6-5; J: TRBJ1-2
DNA: TGCGCCAGCAGCTTGCACGGGGGCGCCACAGATACGCAGTATTTT; CDR3: CASSLHGGATDTQYF; D: .; length: 15; size: once; V: TRBV5-1; J: TRBJ2-3
DNA: TGTGCCAGCAGCCCACAGAGGGCCGGAAACACCATATATTTT; CDR3: CASSPQRAGNTIYF; D: .; length: 14; size: .; V: TRBV11-2; J: TRBJ1-3
DNA: TGTGCCAGCAGCGAGGATGGTGGAAAACTGTTTTTT; CDR3: CASSEDGGKLFF; D: .; length: 12; size: .; V: TRBV7-6; J: TRBJ1-4
DNA: TGTGCCAGCAGCTTAGGCGGGGCTCAAGAGACCCAGTACTTC; CDR3: CASSLGGAQETQYF; D: .; length: 14; size: .; V: TRBV7-9; J: TRBJ2-5
DNA: TGCAGCGTCAGACCCGGGACTAGCGGGACCTTACGCTACGAGCAGTACTTC; CDR3: CSVRPGTSGTLRYEQYF; D: TRBD2; length: 17; size: .; V: TRBV29-1; J: TRBJ2-7
DNA: TGTGCCAGCAGTGACTCGATTCTAGCGGCACAGTTCTTC; CDR3: CASSDSILAAQFF; D: TRBD2; length: 13; size: few; V: TRBV6-4; J: TRBJ2-1
DNA: TGTGCCAGCAGTTTAAACAGGGACGGTTATGGCTACACCTTC; CDR3: CASSLNRDGYGYTF; D: .; length: 14; size: .; V: TRBV27; J: TRBJ1-2
DNA: TGTGCCAGCAGTCCCTCCCGCAGGGGGAAGAATGAGCAGTTCTTC; CDR3: CASSPSRRGKNEQFF; D: TRBD1; length: 15; size: .; V: TRBV6-5; J: TRBJ2-1
DNA: TGTGCCAGCAGCTTGGACAGTAACACTGAAGCTTTCTTT; CDR3: CASSLDSNTEAFF; D: .; length: 13; size: .; V: TRBV14; J: TRBJ1-1
DNA: TGTGCCAGCAGTGAATGGAAGGAGCGGGAGTACAATGAGCAGTTCTTC; CDR3: CASSEWKEREYNEQFF; D: TRBD2; length: 16; size: .; V: TRBV25-1; J: TRBJ2-1
DNA: TGTGCCAGCAGCTTAACGGGGGCAGGCACTGAAGCTTTCTTT; CDR3: CASSLTGAGTEAFF; D: .; length: 14; size: .; V: TRBV7-8; J: TRBJ1-1
DNA: TGTGCCAGCAGAGGGACAGGCCGAGGTCAGCATTTT; CDR3: CASRGTGRGQHF; D: TRBD1; length: 12; size: .; V: TRBV6-5; J: TRBJ1-5
DNA: TGTGCCAGTAGTATGCGGGGGCCCACAGCCTACGAGCAGTACTTC; CDR3: CASSMRGPTAYEQYF; D: .; length: 15; size: .; V: TRBV19; J: TRBJ2-7